This T cell receptor beta chain was sequenced during a study of CD8 T cells in ankylosing spondylitis. This CDR3 is 13 amino acids long. V was pared by 0 bases and J by 3 bases, with 6 bases between. Germline lookup yields CDR1 SGHTA and CDR2 FQGTGA. Details on this clonotype: No antigen is known for it.

Quantitative barcoded 5'-RACE was used to prepare TCR beta libraries. TCRdb re-called the 5' RACE reads through MiXCR, storing one row per CDR3 protein. Of approximately 440,000 distinct CDR3 sequences listed, roughly 17% are singletons. Whole-study findings and limits: Blood from ankylosing spondylitis patients appeared to carry a characteristic roughly 8-variant TCR beta motif. Previously reported in reactive arthritis synovial fluid and blood were some of the motif variants. Matched ankylosing spondylitis synovial fluid reportedly contained a significantly enriched population of disease-linked clones.

The sequenced sample was blood, either unsorted or a sorted T cell fraction (not recorded which). The source of this sequence is a male donor with ankylosing spondylitis. This chain joins TRBV7-3 and TRBJ2-7; D remains ambiguous. DNA for the CDR3: TGTGCCAGCAGCTTAACTGCCGGCTACGAGCAGTACTTC. Protein: CASSLTAGYEQYF.